This is a list of T cell receptor beta chains from one sample in a study of glioma-infiltrating T cells after dendritic cell vaccination. Data came from immunoSEQ multiplex PCR; TCRdb stores just in-frame clones and leaves some out. Among 65,000 to 90,000 clones, roughly 82% were seen once, and the ten largest hold 2.1%. The input for sequencing was blood, taken before dendritic cell vaccination. The receptors here all came from a human donor with glioblastoma. Each CDR3 is given with its conserved first and last residue. D genes are given only for firm matches. A row's size may be missing; if present it is once, few, many or a size class.

D: .
V: TRBV15
J: TRBJ2-4
size: .
CDR3: CATSRAGAIDKNIQYF
DNA: TGTGCCACCAGCAGAGCAGGGGCGATAGACAAAAACATTCAGTACTTC

D: TRBD2
V: TRBV7-6
J: TRBJ2-1
size: .
CDR3: CASSSGGSYNEQFF
DNA: TGTGCCAGCAGCTCGGGGGGATCCTACAATGAGCAGTTCTTC

D: TRBD1
V: TRBV5-1
J: TRBJ2-5
size: .
CDR3: CASSNDREQETQYF
DNA: TGCGCCAGCAGCAATGACAGGGAACAAGAGACCCAGTACTTC

D: .
V: TRBV19
J: TRBJ2-5
size: .
CDR3: CASSLTGYTQYF
DNA: TGTGCCAGTAGTCTTACAGGGTATACCCAGTACTTC

D: .
V: TRBV2
J: TRBJ2-2
size: .
CDR3: CASSATGNPAGELFF
DNA: TGTGCCAGCAGTGCAACAGGGAATCCGGCCGGGGAGCTGTTTTTT

D: .
V: TRBV7-9
J: TRBJ1-2
size: many
CDR3: CASSPPGGDGYTF
DNA: TGTGCCAGCAGCCCCCCGGGGGGCGATGGCTACACCTTC

D: .
V: TRBV5-6
J: TRBJ1-5
size: .
CDR3: CASSLGGAGSNQPQHF
DNA: TGTGCCAGCAGCTTGGGGGGCGCAGGGTCCAATCAGCCCCAGCATTTT

D: TRBD1
V: TRBV4-1
J: TRBJ1-1
size: few
CDR3: CASSRTGQGANTEAFF
DNA: TGCGCCAGCAGCCGAACTGGACAGGGGGCGAACACTGAAGCTTTCTTT

D: .
V: TRBV10-2
J: TRBJ2-1
size: .
CDR3: CASSETGYEGFF
DNA: TGCGCCAGCAGTGAAACAGGGTACGAGGGGTTCTTC

D: .
V: TRBV7-2
J: TRBJ1-5
size: .
CDR3: CASSFTNQPQHF
DNA: TGTGCCAGCAGCTTCACTAATCAGCCCCAGCATTTT

D: .
V: TRBV6-1
J: TRBJ2-7
size: .
CDR3: CASSEALAETYEQYF
DNA: TGTGCCAGCAGTGAAGCGCTTGCAGAAACCTACGAGCAGTACTTC

D: TRBD1
V: TRBV19
J: TRBJ1-1
size: few
CDR3: CASSTRDRLMNTEAFF
DNA: TGTGCCAGTAGTACCCGGGACAGACTCATGAACACTGAAGCTTTCTTT

D: .
V: TRBV5-6
J: TRBJ1-5
size: .
CDR3: CASSSGVGLVSNQPQHF
DNA: TGTGCCAGCAGCTCAGGGGTCGGCCTCGTGAGCAATCAGCCCCAGCATTTT

D: TRBD2
V: TRBV11-2
J: TRBJ2-1
size: .
CDR3: CASSDLAGGLNEQFF
DNA: TGTGCCAGCAGCGATCTAGCGGGGGGGCTCAATGAGCAGTTCTTC

D: .
V: TRBV18
J: TRBJ1-5
size: few
CDR3: CASSPDTNQPQHF
DNA: TGTGCCAGCTCACCCGACACGAATCAGCCCCAGCATTTT

D: .
V: TRBV7-8
J: TRBJ1-4
size: .
CDR3: CASSLYTGSNEKLFF
DNA: TGTGCCAGCAGCTTATACACAGGGTCGAATGAAAAACTGTTTTTT

D: .
V: TRBV4-2
J: TRBJ2-3
size: few
CDR3: CASSQGSDTQYF
DNA: TGTGCCAGCAGCCAAGGAAGCGATACGCAGTATTTT

D: .
V: TRBV7-8
J: TRBJ1-2
size: .
CDR3: CASSKAIGASGYTF
DNA: TGTGCCAGCAGCAAAGCGATAGGGGCCTCTGGCTACACCTTC

D: .
V: TRBV4-1
J: TRBJ2-5
size: .
CDR3: CASSQDTSRETQYF
DNA: TGCGCCAGCAGCCAAGATACTAGCCGTGAGACCCAGTACTTC

D: .
V: TRBV6-6
J: TRBJ1-2
size: .
CDR3: CASSQRTDSNGYTF
DNA: TGTGCCAGCAGTCAACGAACGGACAGCAATGGCTACACCTTC

D: .
V: TRBV7-9
J: TRBJ1-4
size: .
CDR3: CASSLYGAEKLFF
DNA: TGTGCCAGCAGCTTATATGGGGCTGAAAAACTGTTTTTT

D: .
V: TRBV6-5
J: TRBJ2-6
size: .
CDR3: CASCSSGANVLTF
DNA: TGTGCCAGCTGCAGCTCTGGGGCCAACGTCCTGACTTTC

D: TRBD1
V: TRBV25-1
J: TRBJ1-1
size: .
CDR3: CASSSGTDFEAFF
DNA: TGTGCCAGCAGTTCCGGGACAGACTTTGAAGCTTTCTTT

D: TRBD1
V: TRBV7-6
J: TRBJ1-2
size: .
CDR3: CASSFPGGYGYTF
DNA: TGTGCCAGCAGCTTTCCAGGGGGCTATGGCTACACCTTC

D: TRBD2
V: TRBV7-7
J: TRBJ2-5
size: .
CDR3: CASSFGLVDETQYF
DNA: TGTGCCAGCAGCTTCGGACTAGTCGATGAGACCCAGTACTTC

D: .
V: TRBV2
J: TRBJ2-3
size: .
CDR3: CASSETGLASDTQYF
DNA: TGTGCCAGCAGTGAAACAGGGTTAGCATCCGATACGCAGTATTTT

D: TRBD1
V: TRBV7-9
J: TRBJ1-4
size: .
CDR3: CASTGDRGREKLFF
DNA: TGTGCCAGCACAGGAGACAGGGGTAGGGAAAAACTGTTTTTT

D: TRBD1
V: TRBV5-8
J: TRBJ1-5
size: .
CDR3: CASSGRDRDNQPQHF
DNA: TGTGCCAGCAGCGGACGGGACAGGGACAATCAGCCCCAGCATTTT

D: TRBD1
V: TRBV6-1
J: TRBJ1-1
size: .
CDR3: CASSTDRETEAFF
DNA: TGTGCCAGCAGTACGGACAGGGAGACTGAAGCTTTCTTT

D: .
V: TRBV9
J: TRBJ1-1
size: .
CDR3: CASSASRDTEAFF
DNA: TGTGCCAGCAGCGCATCGAGGGACACTGAAGCTTTCTTT

D: TRBD1
V: TRBV25-1
J: TRBJ1-5
size: .
CDR3: CASRGQFNQPQHF
DNA: TGTGCCAGCAGGGGACAGTTCAATCAGCCCCAGCATTTT

D: TRBD1
V: TRBV5-1
J: TRBJ1-1
size: once
CDR3: CASSPGQGAVITEAFF
DNA: TGCGCCAGCAGCCCGGGACAGGGGGCGGTGATTACTGAAGCTTTCTTT

D: .
V: TRBV27
J: TRBJ1-3
size: once
CDR3: CASSFRVFGNTIYF
DNA: TGTGCCAGCAGTTTTCGGGTTTTTGGAAACACCATATATTTT

D: .
V: TRBV4-2
J: TRBJ2-5
size: .
CDR3: CASSQEARDRETQYF
DNA: TGTGCCAGCAGCCAAGAGGCGAGGGATAGGGAGACCCAGTACTTC

D: .
V: TRBV5-1
J: TRBJ2-1
size: few
CDR3: CASSPSRGAVNEQFF
DNA: TGCGCCAGCAGCCCTAGCCGGGGGGCGGTCAATGAGCAGTTCTTC

D: TRBD1
V: TRBV28
J: TRBJ2-3
size: .
CDR3: CASSLLPGQGRSDTQYF
DNA: TGTGCCAGCAGTCTTCTACCGGGACAGGGTCGTTCCGATACGCAGTATTTT

D: TRBD1
V: TRBV6-5
J: TRBJ2-7
size: .
CDR3: CASSSSGTAQYEQYF
DNA: TGTGCCAGCAGTTCCTCCGGGACAGCACAATACGAGCAGTACTTC

D: TRBD2
V: TRBV6-4
J: TRBJ2-1
size: .
CDR3: CASSRLAGSPYNEQFF
DNA: TGTGCCAGCTCCAGACTAGCGGGGTCCCCTTACAATGAGCAGTTCTTC

D: .
V: TRBV5-8
J: TRBJ2-7
size: .
CDR3: CASSLASYEQYF
DNA: TGTGCCAGCAGCTTGGCGAGCTACGAGCAGTACTTC

D: TRBD1
V: TRBV7-7
J: TRBJ2-1
size: few
CDR3: CASSFGQGTEQFF
DNA: TGTGCCAGCAGCTTCGGACAGGGGACTGAGCAGTTCTTC

D: .
V: TRBV6-5
J: TRBJ1-2
size: few
CDR3: CASSPTIENGGYTF
DNA: TGTGCCAGCAGTCCCACCATAGAAAACGGGGGCTACACCTTC

D: .
V: TRBV5-1
J: TRBJ2-3
size: .
CDR3: CASSSQGRLAVASTDTQYF
DNA: TGCGCCAGCAGCTCACAGGGTCGGCTAGCGGTAGCTAGCACAGATACGCAGTATTTT

D: .
V: TRBV29-1
J: TRBJ2-5
size: .
CDR3: CSVGRPRGGVGGSGETQYF
DNA: TGCAGCGTTGGACGTCCGAGGGGCGGGGTAGGGGGCTCCGGTGAGACCCAGTACTTC